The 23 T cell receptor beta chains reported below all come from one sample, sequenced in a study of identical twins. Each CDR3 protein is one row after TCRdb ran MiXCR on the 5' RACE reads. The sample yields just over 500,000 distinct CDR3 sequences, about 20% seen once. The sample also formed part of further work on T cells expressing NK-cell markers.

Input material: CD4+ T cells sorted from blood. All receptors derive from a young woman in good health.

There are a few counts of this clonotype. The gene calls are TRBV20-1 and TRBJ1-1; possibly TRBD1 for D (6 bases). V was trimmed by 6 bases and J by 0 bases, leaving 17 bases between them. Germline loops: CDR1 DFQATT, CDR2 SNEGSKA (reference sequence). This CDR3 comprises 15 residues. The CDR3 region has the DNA TGCAGTGCCAATTGGGCAGGGGCTTTGAACACTGAAGCTTTCTTT. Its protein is CSANWAGALNTEAFF.

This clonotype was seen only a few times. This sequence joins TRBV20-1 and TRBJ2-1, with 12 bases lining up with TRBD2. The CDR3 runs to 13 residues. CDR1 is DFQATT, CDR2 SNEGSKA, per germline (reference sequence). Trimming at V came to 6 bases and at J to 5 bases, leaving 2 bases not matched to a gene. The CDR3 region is CSALAGGHNEQFF. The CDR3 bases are TGCAGTGCCCTAGCGGGAGGGCACAATGAGCAGTTCTTC.

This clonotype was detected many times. The CDR3 DNA follows: TGTGCCAGCAGTTTGGGGGGAACGGGCTACACCTTC. It is translated as CASSLGGTGYTF. The V gene is TRBV12-3 or TRBV12-4, the J gene TRBJ1-2; possible D gene TRBD1, 5 bases. The CDR3 runs 12 residues. V was shortened by 3 bases and J by 8 bases, with 10 bases between the two germline ends.

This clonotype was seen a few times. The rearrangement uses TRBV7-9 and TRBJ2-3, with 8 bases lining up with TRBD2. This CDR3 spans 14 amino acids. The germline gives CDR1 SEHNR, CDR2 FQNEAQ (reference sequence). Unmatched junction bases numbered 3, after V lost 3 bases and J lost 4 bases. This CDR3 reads CASSFLREADTQYF. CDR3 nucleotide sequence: TGTGCCAGCAGCTTTCTGCGGGAGGCAGATACGCAGTATTTT.

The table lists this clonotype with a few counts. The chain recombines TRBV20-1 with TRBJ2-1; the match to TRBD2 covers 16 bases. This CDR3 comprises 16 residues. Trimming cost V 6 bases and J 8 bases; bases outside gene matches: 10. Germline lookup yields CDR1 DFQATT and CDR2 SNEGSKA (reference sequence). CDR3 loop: CSATGLAGGPGDEQFF. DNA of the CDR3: TGCAGTGCGACGGGACTAGCGGGAGGGCCGGGCGATGAGCAGTTCTTC.

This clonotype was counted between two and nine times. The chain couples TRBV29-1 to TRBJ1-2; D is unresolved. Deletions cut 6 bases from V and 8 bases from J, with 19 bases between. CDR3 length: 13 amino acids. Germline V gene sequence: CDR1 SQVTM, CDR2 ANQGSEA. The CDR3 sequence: CSVLRATLQGYTF. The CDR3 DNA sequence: TGCAGCGTATTGCGGGCCACTCTCCAAGGCTACACCTTC.

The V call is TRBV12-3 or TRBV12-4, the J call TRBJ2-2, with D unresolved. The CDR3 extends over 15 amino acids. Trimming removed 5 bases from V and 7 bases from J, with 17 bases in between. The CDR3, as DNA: TGTGCCAGCAGTCTCCACTCCTATAATGACGGGGAGCTGTTTTTT. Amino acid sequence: CASSLHSYNDGELFF.

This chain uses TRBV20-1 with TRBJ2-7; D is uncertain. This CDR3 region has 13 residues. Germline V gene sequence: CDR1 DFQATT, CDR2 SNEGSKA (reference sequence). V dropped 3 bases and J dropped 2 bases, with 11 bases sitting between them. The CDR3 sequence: CSASFPATYEQYF. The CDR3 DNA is TGCAGTGCTAGCTTCCCGGCGACCTACGAGCAGTACTTC.

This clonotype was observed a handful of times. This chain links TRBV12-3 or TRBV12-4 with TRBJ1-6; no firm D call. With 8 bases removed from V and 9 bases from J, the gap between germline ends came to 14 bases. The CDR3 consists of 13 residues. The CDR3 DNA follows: TGTGCCAGCGGACTCGCTCCGGGTTCACCCCTCCACTTT. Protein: CASGLAPGSPLHF.

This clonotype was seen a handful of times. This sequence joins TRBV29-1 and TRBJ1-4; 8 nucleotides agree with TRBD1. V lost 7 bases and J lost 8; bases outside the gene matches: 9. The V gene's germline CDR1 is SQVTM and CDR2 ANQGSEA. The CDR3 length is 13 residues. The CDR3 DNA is TGCAGCGCCTACAGGGGGTCTGGGGAAAAACTGTTTTTT. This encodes CSAYRGSGEKLFF.

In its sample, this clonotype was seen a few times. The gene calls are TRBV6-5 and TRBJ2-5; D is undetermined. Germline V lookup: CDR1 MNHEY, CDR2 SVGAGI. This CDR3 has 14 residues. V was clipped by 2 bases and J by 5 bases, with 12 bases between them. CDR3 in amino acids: CASSYTPGGETQYF. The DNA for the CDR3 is TGTGCCAGCAGTTACACCCCCGGTGGGGAGACCCAGTACTTC.

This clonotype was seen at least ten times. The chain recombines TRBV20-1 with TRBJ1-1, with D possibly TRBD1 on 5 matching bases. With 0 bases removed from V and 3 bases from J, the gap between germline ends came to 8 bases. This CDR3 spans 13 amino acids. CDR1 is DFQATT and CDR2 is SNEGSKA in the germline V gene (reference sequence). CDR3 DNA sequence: TGCAGTGCTAGAGATCTCAGGGACACTGAAGCTTTCTTT. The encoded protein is CSARDLRDTEAFF.

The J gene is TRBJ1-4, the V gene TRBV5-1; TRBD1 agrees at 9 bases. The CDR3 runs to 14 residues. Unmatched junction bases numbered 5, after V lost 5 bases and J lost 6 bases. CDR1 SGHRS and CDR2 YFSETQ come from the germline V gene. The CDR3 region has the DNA TGCGCCAGCAGTCGGGACAGGGCATATGAAAAACTGTTTTTT. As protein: CASSRDRAYEKLFF.

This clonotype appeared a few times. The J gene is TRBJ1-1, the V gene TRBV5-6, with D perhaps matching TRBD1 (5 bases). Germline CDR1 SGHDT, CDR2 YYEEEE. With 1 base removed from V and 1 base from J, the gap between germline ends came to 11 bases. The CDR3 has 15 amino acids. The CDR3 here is CASSLQRGRNTEAFF. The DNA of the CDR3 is TGTGCCAGCAGCTTGCAACGGGGGAGGAACACTGAAGCTTTCTTT.

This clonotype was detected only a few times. The CDR3: CASSPWTGGSGNTIYF. The CDR3 DNA follows: TGTGCCAGCAGCCCCTGGACTGGCGGGTCTGGAAACACCATATATTTT. The chain recombines TRBV7-9 with TRBJ1-3, with D unclear. V gave up 5 bases and J gave up 1 base, with 15 bases separating them. Germline assignment: CDR1 SEHNR and CDR2 FQNEAQ (reference sequence). CDR3 size: 16 residues. The complete variable domain, with remaining parts taken from reference TRBV7-9 and TRBJ1-3, reads DTGVSQNPRHKITKRGQNVTFRCDPISEHNRLYWYRQTLGQGPEFLTYFQNEAQLEKSRLLSDRFSAERPKGSFSTLEIQRTEQGDSAMYLCASSPWTGGSGNTIYFGEGSWLTVV.

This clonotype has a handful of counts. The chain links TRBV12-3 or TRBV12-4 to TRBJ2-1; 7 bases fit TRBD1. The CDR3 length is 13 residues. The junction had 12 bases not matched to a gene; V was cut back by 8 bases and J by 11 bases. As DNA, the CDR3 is TGTGCCAGCGTCCGGACAGGTATAAGGCAGCAGTTCTTC. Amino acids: CASVRTGIRQQFF.

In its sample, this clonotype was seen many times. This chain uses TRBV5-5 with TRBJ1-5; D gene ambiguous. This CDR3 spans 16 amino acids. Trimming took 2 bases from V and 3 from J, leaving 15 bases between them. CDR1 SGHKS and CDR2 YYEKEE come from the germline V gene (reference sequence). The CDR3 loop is CASSFAQSQTNQPQHF. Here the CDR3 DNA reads TGTGCCAGCAGCTTTGCCCAAAGTCAGACCAATCAGCCCCAGCATTTT.

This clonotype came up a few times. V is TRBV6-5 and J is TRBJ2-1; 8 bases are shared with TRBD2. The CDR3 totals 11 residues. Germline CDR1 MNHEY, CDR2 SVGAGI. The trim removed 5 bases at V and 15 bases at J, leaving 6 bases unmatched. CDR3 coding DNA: TGTGCCAGCAGTATAGCGGGATGGTTGTTCTTC. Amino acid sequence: CASSIAGWLFF.

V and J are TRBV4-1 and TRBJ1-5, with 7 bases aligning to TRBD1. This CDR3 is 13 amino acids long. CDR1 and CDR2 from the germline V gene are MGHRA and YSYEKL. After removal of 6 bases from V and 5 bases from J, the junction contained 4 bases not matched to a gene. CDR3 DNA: TGCGCCAGCAGACGGGACAGCTATCAGCCCCAGCATTTT. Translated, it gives CASRRDSYQPQHF.

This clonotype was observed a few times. Here the CDR3 reads CSARGRELSPLHF. For the CDR3, the DNA is TGCAGTGCTAGGGGACGAGAGCTGTCACCCCTCCACTTT. The chain joins TRBV20-1 to TRBJ1-6, with D possibly TRBD1 on 5 matching bases. Germline V gives CDR1 DFQATT, CDR2 SNEGSKA (reference sequence). The ends were cut back, 3 bases at V and 10 bases at J, with 13 bases in the middle. The CDR3 totals 13 residues.

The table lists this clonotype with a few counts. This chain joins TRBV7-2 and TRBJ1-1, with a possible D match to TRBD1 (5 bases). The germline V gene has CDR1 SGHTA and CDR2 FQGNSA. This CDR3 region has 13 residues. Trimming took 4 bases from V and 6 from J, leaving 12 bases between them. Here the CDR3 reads CASSSTGHSEAFF. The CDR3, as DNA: TGTGCCAGCAGCTCAACCGGACATTCTGAAGCTTTCTTT.

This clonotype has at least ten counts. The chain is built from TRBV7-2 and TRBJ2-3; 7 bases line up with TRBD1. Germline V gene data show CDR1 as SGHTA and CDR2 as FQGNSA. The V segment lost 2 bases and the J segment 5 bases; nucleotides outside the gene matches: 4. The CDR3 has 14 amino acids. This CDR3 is CASSLQQGRDTQYF. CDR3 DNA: TGTGCCAGCAGCTTACAACAGGGGAGAGATACGCAGTATTTT.

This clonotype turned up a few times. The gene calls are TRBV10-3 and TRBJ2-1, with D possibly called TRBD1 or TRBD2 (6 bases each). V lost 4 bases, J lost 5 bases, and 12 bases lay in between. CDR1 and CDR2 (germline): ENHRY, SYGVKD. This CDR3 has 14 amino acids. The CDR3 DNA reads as TGTGCCATCAGTGGAGGGGGGTCCCACAATGAGCAGTTCTTC. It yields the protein CAISGGGSHNEQFF.